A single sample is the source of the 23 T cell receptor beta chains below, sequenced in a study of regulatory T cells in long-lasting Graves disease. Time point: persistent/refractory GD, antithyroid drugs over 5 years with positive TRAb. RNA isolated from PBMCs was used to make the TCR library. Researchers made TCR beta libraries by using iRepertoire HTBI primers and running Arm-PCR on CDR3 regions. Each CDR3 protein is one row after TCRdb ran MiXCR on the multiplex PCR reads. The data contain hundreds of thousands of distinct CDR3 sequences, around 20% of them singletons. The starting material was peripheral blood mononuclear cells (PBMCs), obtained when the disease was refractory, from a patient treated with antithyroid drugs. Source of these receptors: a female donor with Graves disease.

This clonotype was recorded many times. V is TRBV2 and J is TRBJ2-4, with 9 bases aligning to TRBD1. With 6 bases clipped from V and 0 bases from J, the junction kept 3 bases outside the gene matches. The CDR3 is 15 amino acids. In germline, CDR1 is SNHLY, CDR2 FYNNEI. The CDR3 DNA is TGTGCCAGCAGGGGACAGGGTCTAGCCAAAAACATTCAGTACTTC. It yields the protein CASRGQGLAKNIQYF.

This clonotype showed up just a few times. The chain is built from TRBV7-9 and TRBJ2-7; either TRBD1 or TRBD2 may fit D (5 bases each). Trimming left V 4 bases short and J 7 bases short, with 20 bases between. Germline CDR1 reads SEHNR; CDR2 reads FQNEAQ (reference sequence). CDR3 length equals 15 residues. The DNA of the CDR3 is TGTGCCAGCAGCTCCATAGGGGACCCTACTCAGGAGCAGTACTTC. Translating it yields CASSSIGDPTQEQYF. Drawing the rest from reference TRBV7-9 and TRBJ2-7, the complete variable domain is DTGVSQNPRHKITKRGQNVTFRCDPISEHNRLYWYRQTLGQGPEFLTYFQNEAQLEKSRLLSDRFSAERPKGSFSTLEIQRTEQGDSAMYLCASSSIGDPTQEQYFGPGTRLTVT.

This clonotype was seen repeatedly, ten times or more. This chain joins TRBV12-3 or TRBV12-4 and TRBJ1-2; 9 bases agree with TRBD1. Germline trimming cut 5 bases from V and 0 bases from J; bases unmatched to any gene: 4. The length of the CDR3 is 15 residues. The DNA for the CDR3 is TGTGCCAGCAGTCCTACAGGGGGCACTAACTATGGCTACACCTTC. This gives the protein CASSPTGGTNYGYTF.

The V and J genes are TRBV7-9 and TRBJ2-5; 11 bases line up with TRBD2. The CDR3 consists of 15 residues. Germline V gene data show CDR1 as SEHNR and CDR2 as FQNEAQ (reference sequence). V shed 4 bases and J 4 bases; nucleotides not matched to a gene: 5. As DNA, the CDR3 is TGTGCCAGCAGCTACATTAGCGGGAGGGGAGAGACCCAGTACTTC. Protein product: CASSYISGRGETQYF.

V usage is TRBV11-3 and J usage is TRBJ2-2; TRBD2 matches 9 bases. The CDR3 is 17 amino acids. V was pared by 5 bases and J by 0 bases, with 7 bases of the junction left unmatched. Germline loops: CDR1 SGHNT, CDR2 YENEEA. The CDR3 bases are TGTGCCAGCAGCCCTCCTTGGACTAGCGCGAACACCGGGGAGCTGTTTTTT. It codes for CASSPPWTSANTGELFF.

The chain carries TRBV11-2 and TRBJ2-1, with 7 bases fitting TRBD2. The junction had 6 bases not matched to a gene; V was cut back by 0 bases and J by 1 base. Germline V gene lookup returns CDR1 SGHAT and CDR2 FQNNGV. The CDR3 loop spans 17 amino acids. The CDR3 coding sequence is TGTGCCAGCAGCTTAGATCGTGAGCGGGGATCCTACAATGAGCAGTTCTTC. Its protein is CASSLDRERGSYNEQFF.

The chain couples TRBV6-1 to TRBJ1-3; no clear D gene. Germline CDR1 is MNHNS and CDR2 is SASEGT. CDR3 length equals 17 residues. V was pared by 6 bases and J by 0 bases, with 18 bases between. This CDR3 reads CASSPNLDGSSGNTIYF. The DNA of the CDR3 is TGTGCCAGCAGCCCCAACCTCGACGGGAGCTCTGGAAACACCATATATTTT.

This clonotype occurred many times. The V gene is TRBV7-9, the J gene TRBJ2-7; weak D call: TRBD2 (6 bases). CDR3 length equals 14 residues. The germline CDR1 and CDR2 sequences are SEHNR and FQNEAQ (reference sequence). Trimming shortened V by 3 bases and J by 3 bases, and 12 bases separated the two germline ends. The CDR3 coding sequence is TGTGCCAGCAGCTTGTCTAGCGTAAGCTACGAGCAGTACTTC. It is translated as CASSLSSVSYEQYF. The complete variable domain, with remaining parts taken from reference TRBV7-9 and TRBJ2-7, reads DTGVSQNPRHKITKRGQNVTFRCDPISEHNRLYWYRQTLGQGPEFLTYFQNEAQLEKSRLLSDRFSAERPKGSFSTLEIQRTEQGDSAMYLCASSLSSVSYEQYFGPGTRLTVT.

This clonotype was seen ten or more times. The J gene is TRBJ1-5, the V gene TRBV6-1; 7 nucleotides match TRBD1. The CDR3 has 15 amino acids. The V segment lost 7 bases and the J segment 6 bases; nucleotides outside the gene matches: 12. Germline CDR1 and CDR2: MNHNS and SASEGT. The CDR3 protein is CASNHLDRASQPQHF. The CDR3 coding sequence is TGTGCCAGCAACCACCTCGACAGGGCTAGTCAGCCCCAGCATTTT.

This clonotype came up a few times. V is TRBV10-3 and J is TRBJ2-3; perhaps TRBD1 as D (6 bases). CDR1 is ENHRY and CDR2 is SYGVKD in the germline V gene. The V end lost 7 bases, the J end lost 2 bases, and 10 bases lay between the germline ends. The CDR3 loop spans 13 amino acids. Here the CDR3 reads CAIKGVFTDTQYF. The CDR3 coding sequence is TGTGCCATCAAGGGGGTCTTCACAGATACGCAGTATTTT.

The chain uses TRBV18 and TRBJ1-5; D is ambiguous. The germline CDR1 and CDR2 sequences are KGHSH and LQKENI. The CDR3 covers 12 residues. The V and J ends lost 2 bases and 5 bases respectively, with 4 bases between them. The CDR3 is CASSPGDQPQHF. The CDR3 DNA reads TGTGCCAGCTCACCAGGAGATCAGCCCCAGCATTTT.

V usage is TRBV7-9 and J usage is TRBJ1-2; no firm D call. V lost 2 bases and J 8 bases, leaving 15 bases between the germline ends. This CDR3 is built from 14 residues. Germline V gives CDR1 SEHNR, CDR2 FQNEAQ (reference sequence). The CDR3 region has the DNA TGTGCCAGCAGCTTATTGACCTTACACCCGGGCTACACCTTC. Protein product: CASSLLTLHPGYTF.

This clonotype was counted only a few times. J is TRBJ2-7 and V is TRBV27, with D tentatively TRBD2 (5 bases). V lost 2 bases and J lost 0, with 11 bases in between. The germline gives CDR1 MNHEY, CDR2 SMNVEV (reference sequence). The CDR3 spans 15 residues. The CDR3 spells CASSLLNGLSYEQYF. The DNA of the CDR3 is TGTGCCAGCAGTTTACTAAACGGACTCTCCTACGAGCAGTACTTC.

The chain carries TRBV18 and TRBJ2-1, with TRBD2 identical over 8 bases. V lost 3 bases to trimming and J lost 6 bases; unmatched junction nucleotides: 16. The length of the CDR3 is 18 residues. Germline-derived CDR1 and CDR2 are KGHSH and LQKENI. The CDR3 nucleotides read TGTGCCAGCTCACCTATTGACGGGAGGGCCCTAGGGGGCAATGAGCAGTTCTTC. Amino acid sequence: CASSPIDGRALGGNEQFF.

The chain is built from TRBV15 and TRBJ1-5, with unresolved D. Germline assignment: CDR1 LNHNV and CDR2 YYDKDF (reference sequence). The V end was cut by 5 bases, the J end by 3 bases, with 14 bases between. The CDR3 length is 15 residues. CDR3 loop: CATSAIGQYNQPQHF. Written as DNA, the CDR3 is TGTGCCACCAGCGCAATAGGGCAGTACAATCAGCCCCAGCATTTT.

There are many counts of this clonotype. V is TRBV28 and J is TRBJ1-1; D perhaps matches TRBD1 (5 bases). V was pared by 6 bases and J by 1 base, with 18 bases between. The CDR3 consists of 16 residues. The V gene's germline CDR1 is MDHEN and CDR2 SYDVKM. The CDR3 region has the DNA TGTGCCAGCAGCTTCCGGTCCGGGGCCTGGAACACTGAAGCTTTCTTT. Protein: CASSFRSGAWNTEAFF.

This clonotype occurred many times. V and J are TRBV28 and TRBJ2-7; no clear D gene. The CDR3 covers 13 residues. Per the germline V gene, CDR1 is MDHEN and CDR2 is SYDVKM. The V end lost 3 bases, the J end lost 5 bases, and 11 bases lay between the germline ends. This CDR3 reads CASSFPKQHEQYF. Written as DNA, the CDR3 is TGTGCCAGCAGTTTCCCAAAGCAACACGAGCAGTACTTC.

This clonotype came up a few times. CDR3 nucleotides: TGCAGTGCTAGAGATATAGCGGGAGGAACCGGGGAGCTGTTTTTT. Protein: CSARDIAGGTGELFF. The chain has TRBV20-1 and TRBJ2-2; 10 positions match TRBD2. Germline V lookup: CDR1 DFQATT, CDR2 SNEGSKA (reference sequence). The trim removed 0 bases at V and 5 bases at J, leaving 3 bases unmatched. CDR3 length: 15 residues.

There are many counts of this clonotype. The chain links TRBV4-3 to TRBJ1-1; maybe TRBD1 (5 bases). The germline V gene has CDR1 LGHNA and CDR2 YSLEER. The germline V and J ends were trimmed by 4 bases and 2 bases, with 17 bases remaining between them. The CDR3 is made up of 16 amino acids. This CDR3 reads CASSPKPGLVNTEAFF. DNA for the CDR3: TGCGCCAGCAGCCCTAAACCAGGGTTGGTTAACACTGAAGCTTTCTTT.

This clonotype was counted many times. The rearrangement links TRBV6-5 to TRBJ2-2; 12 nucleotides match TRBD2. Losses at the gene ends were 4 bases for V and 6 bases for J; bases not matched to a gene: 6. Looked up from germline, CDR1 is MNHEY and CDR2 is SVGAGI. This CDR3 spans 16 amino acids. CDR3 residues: CASSSLAGGWPGELFF. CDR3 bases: TGTGCCAGCAGTTCACTAGCGGGAGGTTGGCCCGGGGAGCTGTTTTTT.

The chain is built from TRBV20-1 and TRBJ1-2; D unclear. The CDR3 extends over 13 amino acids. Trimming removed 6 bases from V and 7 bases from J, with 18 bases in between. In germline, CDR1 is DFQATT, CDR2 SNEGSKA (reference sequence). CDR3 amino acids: CSAPSTSRGGYTF. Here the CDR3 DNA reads TGCAGTGCCCCGTCGACATCCCGGGGTGGCTACACCTTC.

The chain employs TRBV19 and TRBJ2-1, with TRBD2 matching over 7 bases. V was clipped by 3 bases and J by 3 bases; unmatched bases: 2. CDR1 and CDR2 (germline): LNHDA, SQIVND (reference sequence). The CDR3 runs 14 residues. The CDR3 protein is CASSIASGYNEQFF. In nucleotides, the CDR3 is TGTGCCAGTAGTATTGCTAGCGGCTACAATGAGCAGTTCTTC.

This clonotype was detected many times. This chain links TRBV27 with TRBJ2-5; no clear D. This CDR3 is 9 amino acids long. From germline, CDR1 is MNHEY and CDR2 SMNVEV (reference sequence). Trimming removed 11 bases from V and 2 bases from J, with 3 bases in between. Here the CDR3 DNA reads TGTGCCGGGCAAGAGACCCAGTACTTC. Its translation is CAGQETQYF.